This passage covers 18 T cell receptor beta chains from one sample sequenced in a study of Ad26.COV2.S vaccination and SARS-CoV-2 variants. Measured with immunoSEQ multiplex PCR; TCRdb has only the in-frame clones, and not every one. Of about 430,000 clones detected, around nine tenths appear once; the ten largest clones hold 10% to 15%. Treatment defined: around 19 received Ad26.COV2.S at low or high dose, single or two shots; roughly five received placebo; per-sample allocation not given. Sampling took place 63 days after the first vaccine or placebo injection. Source: peripheral blood, taken in a trial of Ad26.COV2.S vaccine versus placebo. These receptors originate from a person aged 18-65 years who received the Ad26.COV2.S COVID-19 vaccine or a placebo.

This sequence joins TRBV11-2 and TRBJ1-2; 7 bases are shared with TRBD1. Losses at the gene ends were 5 bases for V and 2 bases for J; bases not matched to a gene: 8. Germline V lookup: CDR1 SGHAT, CDR2 FQNNGV. This CDR3 region has 15 residues. The CDR3 spells CASSTQPTGNYGYTF. As DNA, the CDR3 is TGTGCCAGCAGCACACAACCGACAGGGAACTATGGCTACACCTTC.

The chain links TRBV6-5 to TRBJ1-6, with no clear D. V lost 4 bases, J lost 8 bases, and 9 bases lay in between. The CDR3 is 13 residues long. CDR1 is MNHEY and CDR2 is SVGAGI in the germline V gene. The CDR3 coding sequence is TGTGCCAGCAGTTTCGGACGGGATTCACCCCTCCACTTT. Amino acid sequence: CASSFGRDSPLHF.

The chain uses TRBV18 and TRBJ1-5, with a weak D call TRBD1 (5 bases). Trimming cost V 0 bases and J 4 bases, with 10 bases left between them. This CDR3 is 15 amino acids long. CDR1 is KGHSH, CDR2 LQKENI, per germline. Written as DNA, the CDR3 is TGTGCCAGCTCACCACCGGGGCCTACTAATCAGCCCCAGCATTTT. Its translation is CASSPPGPTNQPQHF. Looking up the rest from reference TRBV18 and TRBJ1-5 gives the full variable domain: NAGVMQNPRHLVRRRGQEARLRCSPMKGHSHVYWYRQLPEEGLKFMVYLQKENIIDESGMPKERFSAEFPKEGPSILRIQQVVRGDSAAYFCASSPPGPTNQPQHFGDGTRLSIL.

This clone was seen a single time. The rearrangement joins TRBV25-1 to TRBJ2-1; 7 nucleotides align to TRBD1. The CDR3 loop spans 15 amino acids. From germline, CDR1 is MGHDK and CDR2 SYGVNS. Germline trimming cut 2 bases from V and 7 bases from J; bases unmatched to any gene: 8. The CDR3 bases are TGTGCCAGCAGTGAACTCGGTGGCAGGGGGAATGAGCAGTTCTTC. Translation gives CASSELGGRGNEQFF.

The CDR3 DNA sequence: TGTGCCAGCAGTTACTCCGGGACAGGGTACGGTAGTGGCTACACCTTC. Translated: CASSYSGTGYGSGYTF. The chain employs TRBV6-2 or TRBV6-3 and TRBJ1-2, with 9 bases fitting TRBD1. V was clipped by 0 bases and J by 7 bases; unmatched bases: 9. The CDR3 totals 16 residues. The germline gives CDR1 MNHEY, CDR2 SVGEGT.

The rearrangement uses TRBV6-5 and TRBJ2-2; D might be TRBD2 (5 bases). CDR3 size: 13 residues. Deletions cut 4 bases from V and 5 bases from J, with 8 bases between. CDR1 and CDR2 (germline): MNHEY, SVGAGI. The CDR3 DNA follows: TGTGCCAGCAGTTCCGGGATGACCGGGGAGCTGTTTTTT. The encoded protein is CASSSGMTGELFF.

The genes are TRBV24-1 and TRBJ1-5; 9 nucleotides line up with TRBD1. The CDR3 runs to 17 residues. Germline V gene sequence: CDR1 KGHDR, CDR2 SFDVKD. The V gene end was trimmed by 2 bases and the J gene end by 4 bases; junction bases not matched to a gene: 8. CDR3 protein: CATSDSLRTGENQPQHF. The CDR3 coding sequence is TGTGCCACCAGTGATTCTCTTAGGACAGGGGAAAATCAGCCCCAGCATTTT.

The rearrangement joins TRBV4-3 to TRBJ1-2, with 8 bases matching TRBD1. The V and J ends lost 5 bases and 8 bases, in that order; junction bases with no gene match: 4. From germline, CDR1 is LGHNA and CDR2 YSLEER. There are 12 residues in the CDR3. CDR3 in DNA: TGCGCCAGCAGCAGTAGACAGGGGGGCTACACCTTC. Amino acid sequence: CASSSRQGGYTF.

The chain joins TRBV4-3 to TRBJ2-3; unclear D gene. Trimming took 2 bases from V and 3 from J, leaving 12 bases between them. Per germline, CDR1 LGHNA and CDR2 YSLEER. The CDR3 consists of 15 residues. CDR3 in amino acids: CASSQSTSWTDTQYF. As DNA, the CDR3 is TGCGCCAGCAGCCAAAGCACCTCTTGGACAGATACGCAGTATTTT.

In nucleotides, the CDR3 is TGCGCCAGCAGCCCGGGGACGTGGAAAGAGACCCAGTACTTC. Translating gives CASSPGTWKETQYF. The chain carries TRBV5-1 and TRBJ2-5; D may match TRBD1 or TRBD2 (5 bases each). This CDR3 has 14 amino acids. Germline V gene lookup returns CDR1 SGHRS and CDR2 YFSETQ. The V end lost 4 bases, the J end lost 3 bases, and 13 bases lay between the germline ends.

This clone was recorded only once. The gene calls are TRBV7-2 and TRBJ1-1; D unresolved. Germline V lookup: CDR1 SGHTA, CDR2 FQGNSA. The CDR3 totals 13 residues. V was clipped by 1 base and J by 7 bases, with 10 bases between them. The CDR3 reads CASSLEPRGEAFF. Written as DNA, the CDR3 is TGTGCCAGCAGCTTAGAACCCCGGGGTGAAGCTTTCTTT.

The gene calls are TRBV4-3 and TRBJ2-1; 8 bases line up with TRBD2. The CDR3 extends over 17 amino acids. Unmatched junction bases numbered 7, after V lost 3 bases and J lost 0 bases. In germline, CDR1 is LGHNA, CDR2 YSLEER. The CDR3: CASSQGKTSVSYNEQFF. In nucleotides, the CDR3 is TGCGCCAGCAGCCAGGGTAAGACTAGCGTCTCCTACAATGAGCAGTTCTTC.

A word on this clone: Other DNA sequences from this sample encode an identical CDR3 as well. V and J are TRBV6-5 and TRBJ2-1, with 9 bases fitting TRBD2. This CDR3 spans 15 amino acids. V was clipped by 6 bases and J by 4 bases; unmatched bases: 7. Germline CDR1 and CDR2: MNHEY and SVGAGI. CDR3 residues: CASSRLAGGYNEQFF. The CDR3 DNA is TGTGCCAGCAGCCGACTCGCGGGAGGGTACAATGAGCAGTTCTTC.

This chain connects TRBV10-1 to TRBJ1-2; no clear D gene. Germline CDR1 WNHNN, CDR2 SYGVQD (reference sequence). V gave up 7 bases and J gave up 2 bases, with 8 bases separating them. This CDR3 has 12 amino acids. Here the CDR3 reads CASKGHNYGYTF. The CDR3 coding sequence is TGCGCCAGCAAAGGGCACAACTATGGCTACACCTTC.

This clone came up once. The rearrangement uses TRBV7-6 and TRBJ2-2; D possibly uses TRBD1 or TRBD2 (5 bases each). The germline V gene encodes CDR1 SGHVS and CDR2 FNYEAQ. Trimming took 7 bases from V and 1 from J, leaving 7 bases between them. The CDR3 contains 13 residues. The CDR3 coding sequence is TGTGCCAGCACGAGGGGGAACACCGGGGAGCTGTTTTTT. Translating it yields CASTRGNTGELFF. Drawing the rest from reference TRBV7-6 and TRBJ2-2, the complete variable domain is GAGVSQSPRYKVTKRGQDVALRCDPISGHVSLYWYRQALGQGPEFLTYFNYEAQQDKSGLPNDRFSAERPEGSISTLTIQRTEQRDSAMYRCASTRGNTGELFFGEGSRLTVL.

This clone was detected once. CDR3 sequence reads: CASSSASENYNEQFF. CDR3 DNA sequence: TGTGCCAGCAGTTCGGCTAGCGAGAACTACAATGAGCAGTTCTTC. The J gene is TRBJ2-1, the V gene TRBV5-4; possible D gene TRBD2, 6 bases. Trimming took off 5 bases at V and 3 bases at J, with 15 bases between the two ends. The CDR3 runs to 15 residues. Germline V lookup: CDR1 SGHNT, CDR2 YYREEE (reference sequence). Variable domain in full (rest from reference TRBV5-4 and TRBJ2-1): ETGVTQSPTHLIKTRGQQVTLRCSSQSGHNTVSWYQQALGQGPQFIFQYYREEENGRGNFPPRFSGLQFPNYSSELNVNALELDDSALYLCASSSASENYNEQFFGPGTRLTVL.

J is TRBJ2-1 and V is TRBV4-1; D gene ambiguous. In germline, CDR1 is MGHRA, CDR2 YSYEKL. Trimming took 0 bases from V and 0 from J, leaving 9 bases between them. This CDR3 region has 16 residues. CDR3 residues: CASSQDRVRSYNEQFF. The DNA of the CDR3 is TGCGCCAGCAGCCAAGATCGGGTTCGCTCCTACAATGAGCAGTTCTTC.

A single count supports this clone. The chain couples TRBV2 to TRBJ2-1; D call uncertain. The CDR3 totals 13 residues. V was shortened by 6 bases and J by 0 bases, with 6 bases between the two germline ends. CDR1 and CDR2 from the germline V gene are SNHLY and FYNNEI. CDR3 residues: CASRQRSYNEQFF. CDR3 nucleotides: TGTGCCAGCAGGCAGCGCTCCTACAATGAGCAGTTCTTC.